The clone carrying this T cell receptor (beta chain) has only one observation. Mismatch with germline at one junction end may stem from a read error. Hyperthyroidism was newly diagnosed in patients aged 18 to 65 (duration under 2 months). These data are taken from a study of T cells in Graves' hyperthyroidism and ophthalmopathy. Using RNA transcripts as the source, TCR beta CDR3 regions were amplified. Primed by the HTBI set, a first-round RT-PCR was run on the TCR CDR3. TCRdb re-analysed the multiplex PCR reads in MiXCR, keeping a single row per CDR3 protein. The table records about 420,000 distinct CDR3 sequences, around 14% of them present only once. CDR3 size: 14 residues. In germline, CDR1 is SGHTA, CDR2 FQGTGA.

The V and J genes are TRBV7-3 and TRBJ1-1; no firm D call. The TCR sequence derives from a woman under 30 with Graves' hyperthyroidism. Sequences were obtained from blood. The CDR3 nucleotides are TGTACCAGCAGCGAACCGGGGATTAACACCGAAGCTTTCTTT. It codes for CTSSEPGINTEAFF.